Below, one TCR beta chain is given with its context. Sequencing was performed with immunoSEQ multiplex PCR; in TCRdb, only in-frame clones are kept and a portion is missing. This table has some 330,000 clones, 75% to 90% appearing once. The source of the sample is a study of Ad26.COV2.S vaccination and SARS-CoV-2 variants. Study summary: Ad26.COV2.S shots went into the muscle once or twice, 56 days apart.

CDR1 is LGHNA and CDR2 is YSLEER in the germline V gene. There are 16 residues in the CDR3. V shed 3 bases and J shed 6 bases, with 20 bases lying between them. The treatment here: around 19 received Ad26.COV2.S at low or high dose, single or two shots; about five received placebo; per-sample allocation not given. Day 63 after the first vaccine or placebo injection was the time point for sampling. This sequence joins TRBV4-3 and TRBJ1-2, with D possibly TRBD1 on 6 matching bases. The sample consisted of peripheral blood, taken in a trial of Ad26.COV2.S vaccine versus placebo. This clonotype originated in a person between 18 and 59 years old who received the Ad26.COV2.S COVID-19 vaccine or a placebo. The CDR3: CASSQIVLTGKDGYTF. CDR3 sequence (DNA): TGCGCCAGCAGCCAGATTGTCCTTACAGGGAAGGATGGCTACACCTTC.